The source of this T cell receptor beta chain is a study of blood T cells in healthy people across ages. In the study overall: Template switching retrieved approximately one barcoded beta molecule for each two T cells.

General study results and limits: Age brought a roughly linear fall in TCR beta diversity measured per million T cells. Unknown donor CMV status possibly confounded expanded clonotype changes. Both naive CD4+ cell counts and diversity were greater in long-lived donors than in aged donors.

V was shortened by 7 bases and J by 0 bases, with 18 bases between the two germline ends. CDR1 SQVTM and CDR2 ANQGSEA come from the germline V gene. This CDR3 has 15 amino acids. As concerns this clonotype: Its antigen is not identified.

Then a second PCR, running roughly 7 to 11 cycles, was carried out with a sample-barcoded 5' primer and a J-beta primer mix. TCRdb reanalysed the 5' RACE reads using MiXCR and keeps one entry per CDR3 protein. The sample carries 2 million or so distinct CDR3 sequences, roughly 49% recorded once. The sequencing sample was made of blood. This TCR derives from a middle-aged woman in good health. This rearrangement joins TRBV29-1 to TRBJ1-1; D is unresolved. The CDR3, as DNA: TGCAGCGCCAACCTACCCCCCGGATTGAACACTGAAGCTTTCTTT. Translation gives CSANLPPGLNTEAFF.